The next 4 T cell receptor beta chains were all read from a single sample in a study of blood T cell repertoires in COVID-19. This table comes from immunoSEQ multiplex PCR, and its TCRdb copy is limited to in-frame clones, with some not included. The sample includes fewer than 300,000 clones, approximately 84% of them seen just once. Source material: peripheral blood. The source of these receptors is a human donor in a cohort sampled during active COVID-19.

V gene TRBV6-5 combines with J gene TRBJ2-1; 8 bases align to TRBD2. Losses at the gene ends were 10 bases for V and 0 bases for J; bases not matched to a gene: 5. CDR1 is MNHEY, CDR2 SVGAGI, per germline. This CDR3 region has 14 residues. CDR3 loop: CAIQTSDSYNEQFF. In DNA form, the CDR3 reads TGTGCCATCCAGACTAGCGACTCCTACAATGAGCAGTTCTTC.

This clone was observed a handful of times. The V call is TRBV29-1, the J call TRBJ2-3; unclear D gene. The germline V gene encodes CDR1 SQVTM and CDR2 ANQGSEA. This CDR3 spans 12 amino acids. V lost 3 bases, J lost 0 bases, and 4 bases lay in between. The CDR3 region has the DNA TGCAGCGTTGAGCAGAGCACAGATACGCAGTATTTT. It translates to CSVEQSTDTQYF.

This chain uses TRBV10-2 with TRBJ2-6; D gene uncertain. Trimming stripped 7 bases from V and 0 bases from J, with 16 bases between. This CDR3 spans 17 amino acids. Germline assignment: CDR1 WSHSY and CDR2 SAAADI. In nucleotides, the CDR3 is TGCGCCAGCAAGCCCAATCTTATCCCCTCTGGGGCCAACGTCCTGACTTTC. It codes for CASKPNLIPSGANVLTF.

This clone was counted only a few times. The V call is TRBV9, the J call TRBJ2-5; maybe TRBD2 (6 bases). Germline CDR1 and CDR2: SGDLS and YYNGEE. The CDR3 runs 15 residues. Trimming removed 4 bases from V and 5 bases from J, with 18 bases in between. CDR3 residues: CASSSEYGRWETQYF. The CDR3, as DNA: TGTGCCAGCAGCTCTGAGTATGGGAGGTGGGAGACCCAGTACTTC.